This T cell receptor beta chain was observed in a study of breast tumors, draining lymph nodes, adjacent tissues. Study observations and caveats: Luminal-like breast cancer showed significantly higher tumor–nontumor repertoire similarity than basal-like. Data fit most tumor T cells coming from lymph node, expanding in tumor. Tumor TCR diversity was below lymph nodes but above nontumor tissue.

This CDR3 comprises 15 residues. V was trimmed by 6 bases and J by 2 bases, leaving 14 bases between them. Germline CDR1 reads MNHEY; CDR2 reads SVGAGI. The lymph nodes were axillary draining lymph nodes from breast cancer patients. One entry per CDR3 protein, called by TCRdb with MiXCR from the multiplex PCR reads. The sample lists under 150,000 distinct CDR3 sequences, about 20% seen once, with around 2.2% in the top ten. This clonotype was found many times. Its antigen is still unknown. This receptor was identified in a female donor with breast cancer. Some clones in this sample may be carry-over from other donors' samples. The rearrangement links TRBV6-5 to TRBJ2-1, with D possibly being TRBD1 (6 bases). Sequencing input: axillary lymph node tissue. The CDR3: CASSHDRRPYNEQFF. The CDR3 DNA sequence: TGTGCCAGCAGCCACGACAGGAGGCCCTACAATGAGCAGTTCTTC.